Listed here is a single T cell receptor beta chain. The data stem from a study of immune evolution from preneoplasia to lung adenocarcinoma. Per germline, CDR1 SGHVS and CDR2 FNYEAQ. The CDR3 contains 15 residues. The V and J ends lost 5 bases and 5 bases, in that order; junction bases with no gene match: 11. Method: immunoSEQ multiplex PCR; TCRdb's copy keeps in-frame clones and lacks some. The sample has approximately 17,000 clones, 75% to 90% seen once. This chain joins TRBV7-6 and TRBJ2-5; 7 bases are shared with TRBD1. The clonotype originates from a person aged 70 to 80 with invasive lung adenocarcinoma. The sample taken for sequencing was FFPE invasive lung adenocarcinoma tissue. CDR3 nucleotides: TGTGCCAGCAGCCCTATACAGGGGTTGGGGGAGACCCAGTACTTC. This encodes CASSPIQGLGETQYF.